This T cell receptor beta chain was captured by sequencing in a study of blood T cell repertoires in COVID-19. About the research overall: The United States, Italy and Spain supplied acute and convalescent COVID-19 samples.

As handled by the study authors: Estimation of nucleated cell counts relied on the amplification of reference gene primers. TCRdb keeps only in-frame clones here, not all; method: immunoSEQ multiplex PCR. D and trimming were read from the DNA, whereas the V and J calls and clone size are those reported in that table. The sample yields roughly 250,000 clones, around 86% seen once. The CDR3 has 16 amino acids. The V and J ends lost 5 bases and 7 bases, in that order; junction bases with no gene match: 11. Germline V CDR1 and CDR2: MGHDK, SYGVNS. This clone was seen repeatedly, ten times or more. J is TRBJ2-2 and V is TRBV25-1; 9 nucleotides align to TRBD1. The source material was peripheral blood. This clonotype originated in a woman aged 55-70 years with active or convalescent COVID-19. The CDR3 region has the DNA TGTGCCAGCAGTTTGGGCCGACAGGGGGGATACGGGGAGCTGTTTTTT. Translating gives CASSLGRQGGYGELFF.